The 9 T cell receptor beta chains below were found in one sample sequenced in a study of radiotherapy plus CTLA-4 blockade in lung cancer. Method: immunoSEQ multiplex PCR; TCRdb's copy keeps in-frame clones and lacks some. The sample shows 90,000 to 100,000 clones, roughly 79% of them seen only once. Sequenced material: peripheral blood, taken from a patient treated with radiotherapy plus ipilimumab. The source of these receptors is a human donor with non-small cell lung cancer who had a partial response to radiotherapy plus ipilimumab. Some clones in this sample may be carry-over from other donors' samples.

This rearrangement joins TRBV27 to TRBJ1-1, with a weak D call TRBD1 (5 bases). The CDR3 is 11 amino acids. The V gene's germline CDR1 is MNHEY and CDR2 SMNVEV (reference sequence). Trimming stripped 4 bases from V and 8 bases from J, with 8 bases between. The chain's CDR3 is CASSSYREAFF. The CDR3 DNA reads TGTGCCAGCAGTTCGTACAGGGAAGCTTTCTTT.

The J gene is TRBJ2-7, the V gene TRBV4-2, with a weak D call TRBD2 (6 bases). The CDR3 covers 17 residues. The V gene lost 0 bases and the J gene lost 4 bases, with 19 bases spanning the gap. CDR1 is LGHNA and CDR2 is YNFKEQ in the germline V gene. CDR3 DNA: TGTGCCAGCAGCCAAGATGGGTCCACCGGGGGATCATACGAGCAGTACTTC. Its translation: CASSQDGSTGGSYEQYF.

The J gene is TRBJ2-1, the V gene TRBV6-1; D possibly corresponds to TRBD2 (5 bases). The CDR3 has 14 amino acids. The V gene's germline CDR1 is MNHNS and CDR2 SASEGT. V lost 5 bases to trimming and J lost 0 bases, with 8 bases between them. The CDR3 reads CASSRRSSYNEQFF. The CDR3 DNA reads as TGTGCCAGCAGTCGGAGGAGCTCCTACAATGAGCAGTTCTTC.

The chain employs TRBV28 and TRBJ1-2; D remains ambiguous. The V gene's germline CDR1 is MDHEN and CDR2 SYDVKM. Trimming shortened V by 3 bases and J by 4 bases, and 6 bases separated the two germline ends. The CDR3 contains 12 residues. The CDR3 reads CASSFRVYGYTF. The DNA for the CDR3 is TGTGCCAGCAGTTTTCGGGTCTATGGCTACACCTTC.

The chain joins TRBV4-3 to TRBJ1-5, with TRBD1 identical over 8 bases. The germline CDR1 and CDR2 sequences are LGHNA and YSLEER. This CDR3 region has 14 residues. V lost 4 bases to trimming and J lost 5 bases; unmatched junction nucleotides: 4. As DNA, the CDR3 is TGCGCCAGCAGCCGACAGGGGCCCCATCAGCCCCAGCATTTT. Translating it yields CASSRQGPHQPQHF.

This clone has only a few counts. The rearrangement links TRBV18 to TRBJ1-5; D gene ambiguous. The germline V gene encodes CDR1 KGHSH and CDR2 LQKENI. Trimming removed 6 bases at V and 0 bases at J, with 15 bases between. The CDR3 runs 16 residues. CDR3 in amino acids: CASSSTEYYSNQPQHF. CDR3 coding DNA: TGTGCCAGCTCTTCAACGGAGTATTATAGCAATCAGCCCCAGCATTTT.

The chain carries TRBV5-6 and TRBJ2-7; 7 bases agree with TRBD1. The CDR3 extends over 15 amino acids. V dropped 3 bases and J dropped 3; count of bases not matched to a gene: 9. Germline V lookup: CDR1 SGHDT, CDR2 YYEEEE. Here the CDR3 DNA reads TGTGCCAGCAGCTATCCGGGACAGCAAGGCTACGAGCAGTACTTC. It yields the protein CASSYPGQQGYEQYF.

This chain links TRBV2 with TRBJ1-4, with 8 bases aligning to TRBD1. The V gene's germline CDR1 is SNHLY and CDR2 FYNNEI. V lost 11 bases, J lost 0 bases, and 11 bases stayed unmatched. This CDR3 is 16 amino acids long. The CDR3 nucleotides read TGTGCCGGACGGACAGGGCCGATTGCAACTAATGAAAAACTGTTTTTT. Its translation: CAGRTGPIATNEKLFF. Variable domain in full (rest from reference TRBV2 and TRBJ1-4): EPEVTQTPSHQVTQMGQEVILRCVPISNHLYFYWYRQILGQKVEFLVSFYNNEISEKSEIFDDQFSVERPDGSNFTLKIRSTKLEDSAMYFCAGRTGPIATNEKLFFGSGTQLSVL.

The chain links TRBV19 to TRBJ2-1, with D possibly being TRBD1 (6 bases). Trimming removed 3 bases at V and 2 bases at J, with 14 bases between. Germline V gives CDR1 LNHDA, CDR2 SQIVND (reference sequence). The CDR3 contains 16 residues. The chain's CDR3 is CASSIFPGQTYNEQFF. The CDR3 nucleotides read TGTGCCAGTAGTATTTTCCCCGGACAGACCTACAATGAGCAGTTCTTC. The full variable domain, in which reference TRBV19 and TRBJ2-1 provide the parts outside the CDR3, is DGGITQSPKYLFRKEGQNVTLSCEQNLNHDAMYWYRQDPGQGLRLIYYSQIVNDFQKGDIAEGYSVSREKKESFPLTVTSAQKNPTAFYLCASSIFPGQTYNEQFFGPGTRLTVL.